This T cell receptor beta chain was profiled in a study of early T cells in non-severe SARS-CoV-2 infection. This clonotype was seen a handful of times. Trimming at V came to 4 bases and at J to 2 bases, leaving 4 bases not matched to a gene. The germline CDR1 and CDR2 sequences are MNHNS and SASEGT. The CDR3 has 16 residues. TCRdb fed the 5' RACE reads into MiXCR, producing one record per CDR3 protein. The sample lists 15,000 to 20,000 distinct CDR3 sequences, roughly 5.1% occurring once. The TCR was taken from an adult who was a healthcare worker with PCR-confirmed SARS-CoV-2 infection or an uninfected control (not recorded which). V and J are TRBV6-1 and TRBJ2-1, with TRBD1 matching over 11 bases. Material for sequencing was whole blood. CDR3 coding DNA: TGTGCCAGCAGTGGACGGGGACAGGGGGCCTACAATGAGCAGTTCTTC. Translating it yields CASSGRGQGAYNEQFF.